The 27 T cell receptor beta chains below all came from one sample that was sequenced in a study of T cell responses to AZD1222 COVID-19 vaccine. Some clones are missing from TCRdb's copy, which holds only in-frame ones; the method was immunoSEQ multiplex PCR. The data contain about 150,000 clones, about 92% of them singletons. Here the sequenced sample was peripheral blood, taken 28 days after the second AZD1222 dose. The receptor source for this set is an adult who received the AZD1222 COVID-19 vaccine.

This chain joins TRBV5-4 and TRBJ2-3, with D perhaps matching TRBD1 (5 bases). CDR3 length equals 16 residues. Germline values: CDR1 SGHNT, CDR2 YYREEE (reference sequence). V dropped 4 bases and J dropped 5 bases, with 20 bases sitting between them. CDR3 nucleotide sequence: TGTGCCAGCAGCCCGGCAGGGTTGGGCTACAAAGATACGCAGTATTTT. Amino acids: CASSPAGLGYKDTQYF.

The gene calls are TRBV19 and TRBJ2-3; D is ambiguous. The CDR3 sequence is 9 residues long. Looked up from germline, CDR1 is LNHDA and CDR2 is SQIVND (reference sequence). V lost 7 bases and J lost 7, with 3 bases in between. CDR3 DNA: TGTGCCAGTAAGTATACGCAGTATTTT. This sequence encodes CASKYTQYF.

This chain uses TRBV28 with TRBJ1-5, with a tentative D call TRBD1 (5 bases). The germline V gene has CDR1 MDHEN and CDR2 SYDVKM. The CDR3 has 15 residues. Trimming took off 2 bases at V and 2 bases at J, with 10 bases between the two ends. CDR3: CASSLEGKGNQPQHF. In nucleotides, the CDR3 is TGTGCCAGCAGTTTAGAGGGGAAAGGCAATCAGCCCCAGCATTTT.

V usage is TRBV3-1 (or the pseudogene TRBV3-2) and J usage is TRBJ1-2; D is possibly TRBD1 (5 bases). Germline CDR1 is LGHDT and CDR2 is YNNKEL (reference sequence). The germline V and J ends were trimmed by 1 base and 2 bases, with 8 bases remaining between them. The CDR3 contains 14 residues. CDR3 amino acids: CASSQGEGNYGYTF. DNA of the CDR3: TGTGCCAGCAGCCAAGGGGAGGGGAACTATGGCTACACCTTC.

The J gene is TRBJ1-1, the V gene TRBV5-1; 8 nucleotides match TRBD1. Trimming cost V 3 bases and J 7 bases; bases outside gene matches: 5. Germline loops: CDR1 SGHRS, CDR2 YFSETQ. This CDR3 has 13 amino acids. CDR3 DNA: TGCGCCAGCAGCTACGGACAGGGCGGTGAAGCTTTCTTT. Its translation is CASSYGQGGEAFF.

This clone was picked up a small number of times. The V and J genes are TRBV6-6 and TRBJ2-7; 11 positions agree with TRBD1. Trimming removed 5 bases from V and 7 bases from J; junction bases left unmatched: 4. Germline CDR1 reads MNHNY; CDR2 reads SVGAGI (reference sequence). The CDR3 totals 13 residues. DNA of the CDR3: TGTGCCAGCAGTGGAGGGACAGGGGGTGAGCAGTACTTC. Protein: CASSGGTGGEQYF.

The chain employs TRBV14 and TRBJ2-4; a weak D match, TRBD2 (5 bases). Trimming stripped 1 base from V and 7 bases from J, with 8 bases between. CDR1 is SGHDN, CDR2 FVKESK, per germline. The CDR3 totals 13 residues. DNA for the CDR3: TGTGCCAGCAGCCAAGGTCCGGGGAACATTCAGTACTTC. Translation gives CASSQGPGNIQYF. Full variable domain (outside the CDR3, taken from reference TRBV14 and TRBJ2-4): EAGVTQFPSHSVIEKGQTVTLRCDPISGHDNLYWYRRVMGKEIKFLLHFVKESKQDESGMPNNRFLAERTGGTYSTLKVQPAELEDSGVYFCASSQGPGNIQYFGAGTRLSVL.

J is TRBJ2-7 and V is TRBV9; 8 bases are a match to TRBD2. CDR3 length: 13 residues. V shed 7 bases and J 4 bases; nucleotides not matched to a gene: 7. The V gene's germline CDR1 is SGDLS and CDR2 YYNGEE. The CDR3 loop is CASLCIAGYEQYF. CDR3 DNA: TGTGCCAGCTTATGTATAGCGGGGTACGAGCAGTACTTC.

The rearrangement links TRBV7-2 to TRBJ2-5; 7 nucleotides agree with TRBD1. Germline loops: CDR1 SGHTA, CDR2 FQGNSA. V lost 5 bases and J lost 3; bases outside the gene matches: 15. The CDR3 spans 17 residues. CDR3 DNA: TGTGCCAGCAGCCGGATTGCGCACAGGGGAACAGAAGAGACCCAGTACTTC. Its translation: CASSRIAHRGTEETQYF. The full variable domain, in which reference TRBV7-2 and TRBJ2-5 provide the parts outside the CDR3, is GAGVSQSPSNKVTEKGKDVELRCDPISGHTALYWYRQSLGQGLEFLIYFQGNSAPDKSGLPSDRFSAERTGGSVSTLTIQRTQQEDSAVYLCASSRIAHRGTEETQYFGPGTRLLVL.

The gene calls are TRBV18 and TRBJ1-5; TRBD1 might be the D (5 bases). The germline V and J ends were trimmed by 3 bases and 3 bases, with 12 bases remaining between them. This CDR3 has 15 residues. The V gene's germline CDR1 is KGHSH and CDR2 LQKENI. The CDR3 DNA sequence: TGTGCCAGCTCACCCGGGACCGCGTCCAATCAGCCCCAGCATTTT. Its protein is CASSPGTASNQPQHF. Complete variable domain (other parts from reference TRBV18 and TRBJ1-5): NAGVMQNPRHLVRRRGQEARLRCSPMKGHSHVYWYRQLPEEGLKFMVYLQKENIIDESGMPKERFSAEFPKEGPSILRIQQVVRGDSAAYFCASSPGTASNQPQHFGDGTRLSIL.

This chain connects TRBV6-5 to TRBJ1-6; 7 positions agree with TRBD1. Germline V gene lookup returns CDR1 MNHEY and CDR2 SVGAGI. This CDR3 region has 15 residues. V was pared by 7 bases and J by 3 bases, with 6 bases of the junction left unmatched. The CDR3 sequence: CASTKGGNYNSPLHF. CDR3 nucleotides: TGTGCCAGCACAAAAGGGGGCAACTATAATTCACCCCTCCACTTT.

The chain combines TRBV5-4 with TRBJ1-2; possibly TRBD1 for D (5 bases). Looked up from germline, CDR1 is SGHNT and CDR2 is YYREEE (reference sequence). The CDR3 consists of 17 residues. V was shortened by 4 bases and J by 5 bases, with 24 bases between the two germline ends. CDR3 protein: CASSQGWGRDGDYGYTF. The CDR3 DNA follows: TGTGCCAGCAGCCAGGGTTGGGGTAGGGACGGAGATTATGGCTACACCTTC. Full variable domain (outside the CDR3, taken from reference TRBV5-4 and TRBJ1-2): ETGVTQSPTHLIKTRGQQVTLRCSSQSGHNTVSWYQQALGQGPQFIFQYYREEENGRGNFPPRFSGLQFPNYSSELNVNALELDDSALYLCASSQGWGRDGDYGYTFGSGTRLTVV.

The chain has TRBV12-3 or TRBV12-4 and TRBJ1-1, with D perhaps TRBD1 (6 bases). V was trimmed by 6 bases and J by 6 bases, leaving 11 bases between them. The CDR3 is made up of 12 amino acids. The CDR3: CASRGGLAEAFF. The DNA of the CDR3 is TGTGCCAGCAGGGGGGGGCTGGCTGAAGCTTTCTTT.

The chain joins TRBV28 to TRBJ1-2; perhaps TRBD1 as D (5 bases). Germline V CDR1 and CDR2: MDHEN, SYDVKM. Trimming shortened V by 6 bases and J by 4 bases, and 21 bases separated the two germline ends. The CDR3 loop spans 16 amino acids. The CDR3 coding sequence is TGTGCCAGCAGCCTGGGGGAGGGACGGCCCAGCTATGGCTACACCTTC. Its protein is CASSLGEGRPSYGYTF.

A word on this clone: This CDR3 is also generated by other DNA sequences in the sample. V is TRBV19 and J is TRBJ1-3, with D perhaps TRBD1 (6 bases). Germline CDR1 LNHDA, CDR2 SQIVND (reference sequence). The CDR3 contains 14 residues. The V end was cut by 5 bases, the J end by 2 bases, with 10 bases between. The CDR3 spells CASSLRTAGNTIYF. DNA for the CDR3: TGTGCCAGTAGTTTACGGACAGCTGGAAACACCATATATTTT.

This sequence joins TRBV7-9 and TRBJ2-5; D gene uncertain. The CDR3 length is 13 residues. Trimming stripped 3 bases from V and 1 base from J, with 6 bases between. The germline gives CDR1 SEHNR, CDR2 FQNEAQ (reference sequence). The CDR3: CASSFGGQETQYF. CDR3 nucleotides: TGTGCCAGCAGCTTCGGCGGCCAAGAGACCCAGTACTTC.

The chain uses TRBV24-1 and TRBJ2-4, with TRBD1 identical over 10 bases. There are 14 residues in the CDR3. J was trimmed by 4 bases and V by 7 bases; bases with no gene match: 3. Germline V gives CDR1 KGHDR, CDR2 SFDVKD. The DNA of the CDR3 is TGTGCCACCAGCCCGGGACAGGGGAAAAACATTCAGTACTTC. Translated: CATSPGQGKNIQYF.

V gene TRBV4-3 combines with J gene TRBJ2-3, with a possible D match to TRBD2 (5 bases). The CDR3 consists of 13 residues. Germline V CDR1 and CDR2: LGHNA, YSLEER. Trimming removed 2 bases from V and 5 bases from J, with 8 bases in between. The CDR3 loop reads CASSQSRGDTQYF. For the CDR3, the DNA is TGCGCCAGCAGCCAATCCCGGGGAGATACGCAGTATTTT.

The V call is TRBV6-5, the J call TRBJ2-3; D possibly corresponds to TRBD2 (5 bases). Germline V gives CDR1 MNHEY, CDR2 SVGAGI. V was shortened by 1 base and J by 0 bases, with 5 bases between the two germline ends. This CDR3 spans 14 amino acids. CDR3: CASSYWTSTDTQYF. The CDR3 DNA is TGTGCCAGCAGTTACTGGACTAGCACAGATACGCAGTATTTT.

The chain uses TRBV30 and TRBJ1-1, with D unclear. The CDR3 is 10 residues long. The germline CDR1 and CDR2 sequences are GTSNPN and SVGIG (reference sequence). The germline V and J ends were trimmed by 3 bases and 4 bases, with 3 bases remaining between them. CDR3 nucleotide sequence: TGTGCCTGGAGGGGCACTGAAGCTTTCTTT. Its protein product is CAWRGTEAFF.

The rearrangement links TRBV12-3 or TRBV12-4 to TRBJ1-5, with D unresolved. V was cut by 8 bases and J by 5 bases, with 10 bases left in between. The CDR3 is 12 residues long. This CDR3 reads CASCRGDQPQHF. In DNA form, the CDR3 reads TGTGCCAGCTGCCGGGGAGATCAGCCCCAGCATTTT.

CDR3 sequence: CARSRSITRSTEAFF. As DNA, the CDR3 is TGTGCCAGAAGCCGTTCGATCACGAGGAGCACTGAAGCTTTCTTT. The V and J genes are TRBV7-5 and TRBJ1-1. TRBV7-5 is a listed pseudogene. This CDR3 has 15 residues.

This chain links TRBV7-2 with TRBJ2-1, with D maybe TRBD2 (6 bases). The germline V gene encodes CDR1 SGHTA and CDR2 FQGNSA. Trimming took off 8 bases at V and 8 bases at J, with 16 bases between the two ends. This CDR3 is built from 13 residues. As DNA, the CDR3 is TGTGCCAGCGAGGGTCTAGCGTCCGATGAGCAGTTCTTC. This codes for CASEGLASDEQFF.

The J gene is TRBJ2-2, the V gene TRBV7-2, with 8 bases lining up with TRBD2. J lost 4 bases, V lost 3 bases, and 7 bases had no gene match. This CDR3 contains 16 residues. Germline lookup yields CDR1 SGHTA and CDR2 FQGNSA. This chain's CDR3 is CASSLTGGLGTGELFF. DNA for the CDR3: TGTGCCAGCAGCTTGACGGGAGGGCTGGGCACCGGGGAGCTGTTTTTT.

The V gene is TRBV28, the J gene TRBJ1-3, with TRBD1 identical over 9 bases. The germline gives CDR1 MDHEN, CDR2 SYDVKM. V shed 7 bases and J 1 base; nucleotides not matched to a gene: 8. The CDR3 is 16 residues long. The CDR3 here is CASTTGGLSSGNTIYF. CDR3 coding DNA: TGTGCCAGCACCACAGGGGGCCTATCGTCTGGAAACACCATATATTTT. The complete variable domain, with remaining parts taken from reference TRBV28 and TRBJ1-3, reads DVKVTQSSRYLVKRTGEKVFLECVQDMDHENMFWYRQDPGLGLRLIYFSYDVKMKEKGDIPEGYSVSREKKERFSLILESASTNQTSMYLCASTTGGLSSGNTIYFGEGSWLTVV.

J is TRBJ1-2 and V is TRBV30; 8 bases align to TRBD1. Per the germline V gene, CDR1 is GTSNPN and CDR2 is SVGIG (reference sequence). V was clipped by 5 bases and J by 5 bases; unmatched bases: 7. The CDR3 is made up of 13 amino acids. CDR3 nucleotide sequence: TGTGCCTGGGACAGGGGCGAATCTTATGGCTACACCTTC. This sequence encodes CAWDRGESYGYTF.

The rearrangement links TRBV28 to TRBJ2-2; 7 bases line up with TRBD1. The CDR3 runs 15 residues. Germline assignment: CDR1 MDHEN and CDR2 SYDVKM. Unmatched junction bases numbered 6, after V lost 4 bases and J lost 4 bases. As DNA, the CDR3 is TGTGCCAGCAGTTCGACAGGGTCGGGCACCGGGGAGCTGTTTTTT. Amino acid sequence: CASSSTGSGTGELFF.